One and the same sample provided the 27 T cell receptor beta chains below, sequenced in a study of blood T cell repertoires in COVID-19. The repertoire was sequenced with immunoSEQ multiplex PCR; TCRdb's copy has only in-frame clones and lacks some. Here the sample spans roughly 110,000 clones, more than 70% being singletons. Sequenced sample: peripheral blood. All receptors derive from a man in his sixties or seventies with acute or convalescent COVID-19.

J is TRBJ2-7 and V is TRBV7-2; 9 bases fit TRBD1. Trimming cost V 5 bases and J 6 bases; bases outside gene matches: 14. Germline-derived CDR1 and CDR2 are SGHTA and FQGNSA. The CDR3 spans 16 residues. The CDR3 here is CASSGRDRALSGEQYF. As DNA, the CDR3 is TGTGCCAGCAGCGGTAGGGACAGGGCATTATCAGGCGAGCAGTACTTC. Full variable domain (outside the CDR3, taken from reference TRBV7-2 and TRBJ2-7): GAGVSQSPSNKVTEKGKDVELRCDPISGHTALYWYRQSLGQGLEFLIYFQGNSAPDKSGLPSDRFSAERTGGSVSTLTIQRTQQEDSAVYLCASSGRDRALSGEQYFGPGTRLTVT.

V is TRBV6-2 or TRBV6-3 and J is TRBJ1-6, with no clear D. The ends were cut back, 2 bases at V and 0 bases at J, with 11 bases in the middle. The CDR3 extends over 17 amino acids. Germline CDR1 MNHEY, CDR2 SVGEGT. The CDR3 DNA follows: TGTGCCAGCAGTTACATGGCAGGATACTCCTATAATTCACCCCTCCACTTT. It is translated as CASSYMAGYSYNSPLHF.

The chain carries TRBV5-6 and TRBJ2-5; D may be TRBD1 (6 bases). V was trimmed by 2 bases and J by 3 bases, leaving 17 bases between them. Looked up from germline, CDR1 is SGHDT and CDR2 is YYEEEE. CDR3 size: 16 residues. In nucleotides, the CDR3 is TGTGCCAGCAGCTTCCCGACAGGTTCAGGGGAAGAGACCCAGTACTTC. Its translation is CASSFPTGSGEETQYF.

As DNA, the CDR3 is TGTGCCAGCAGCTTTCAGCGGGGGCGGCTTGTCGAGCAGTACTTC. This translates into CASSFQRGRLVEQYF. The chain employs TRBV11-1 and TRBJ2-7; 8 bases map to TRBD2. The CDR3 extends over 15 amino acids. Germline CDR1 reads SGHAT; CDR2 reads FQDESV (reference sequence). V was pared by 3 bases and J by 6 bases, with 10 bases of the junction left unmatched.

V gene TRBV27 combines with J gene TRBJ2-5; perhaps TRBD2 as D (6 bases). The CDR3 has 14 residues. Trimming left V 6 bases short and J 3 bases short, with 14 bases between. CDR1 and CDR2 (germline): MNHEY, SMNVEV (reference sequence). CDR3 DNA sequence: TGTGCCAGCAGCCGAGTTGGGGGGAAAGAGACCCAGTACTTC. Translating it yields CASSRVGGKETQYF.

The rearrangement joins TRBV10-3 to TRBJ2-1; the D gene is possibly TRBD2 (5 bases). In germline, CDR1 is ENHRY, CDR2 SYGVKD. Trimming stripped 4 bases from V and 9 bases from J, with 16 bases between. This CDR3 comprises 14 residues. The CDR3 DNA is TGTGCCATCAGTGGAGCCCAGATCGGGATTGAGCAGTTCTTC. It yields the protein CAISGAQIGIEQFF.

This chain joins TRBV7-2 and TRBJ2-5; tentative D call: TRBD1 (6 bases). From germline, CDR1 is SGHTA and CDR2 FQGNSA. The CDR3 runs 16 residues. Deletions cut 1 base from V and 6 bases from J, with 18 bases between. This CDR3 reads CASSLDPPRTAKTQYF. The CDR3 nucleotides read TGTGCCAGCAGCTTAGACCCCCCCCGGACAGCAAAGACCCAGTACTTC.

The chain couples TRBV7-9 to TRBJ2-1; 8 bases are shared with TRBD1. The CDR3 runs to 15 residues. Per the germline V gene, CDR1 is SEHNR and CDR2 is FQNEAQ (reference sequence). V lost 5 bases, J lost 9 bases, and 12 bases stayed unmatched. The CDR3 DNA sequence: TGTGCCAGCAGCCCGGTTAGGCAGGGGGCCGGTGAGCAGTTCTTC. It is translated as CASSPVRQGAGEQFF.

V is TRBV27 and J is TRBJ2-1; 9 bases fit TRBD2. The CDR3 has 12 residues. CDR1 is MNHEY and CDR2 is SMNVEV in the germline V gene (reference sequence). V lost 1 base, J lost 14 bases, and 3 bases stayed unmatched. The CDR3 region has the DNA TGTGCCAGCAGTTTATTAGCGGGGGAAAAGTTCTTC. Amino acid sequence: CASSLLAGEKFF.

This chain links TRBV5-1 with TRBJ1-4; 10 nucleotides agree with TRBD1. CDR1 and CDR2 (germline): SGHRS, YFSETQ. J was trimmed by 6 bases and V by 3 bases; bases with no gene match: 8. This CDR3 region has 16 residues. The CDR3, as DNA: TGCGCCAGCAGCTCGGGACAGGGGTTTGGTGATGAAAAACTGTTTTTT. Translated: CASSSGQGFGDEKLFF.

The chain has TRBV4-2 and TRBJ1-5, with 12 bases fitting TRBD1. From germline, CDR1 is LGHNA and CDR2 YNFKEQ. J was trimmed by 6 bases and V by 2 bases; bases with no gene match: 5. The CDR3 totals 16 residues. The CDR3: CASSQTGTGGGQPQHF. As DNA, the CDR3 is TGTGCCAGCAGCCAAACCGGGACAGGGGGCGGTCAGCCCCAGCATTTT.

The V and J genes are TRBV27 and TRBJ1-6; 10 bases fit TRBD1. The CDR3 contains 14 residues. CDR1 and CDR2 (germline): MNHEY, SMNVEV (reference sequence). J gave up 10 bases and V 5 bases, and 5 bases lay outside the gene matches. The CDR3 region has the DNA TGTGCCAGCAGTGCGACAGGGGGCCGGTCACCCCTCCACTTT. It encodes CASSATGGRSPLHF.

V gene TRBV12-2 combines with J gene TRBJ2-2; whether TRBD1, the table's D call, matches the DNA was not checked. TRBV12-2 is a pseudogene segment. This CDR3 spans 15 amino acids. The CDR3, as DNA: TGTGCAAGTCGCTTAGGAAGGGGCGACACCGGGGAGCTGTTTTTT. It is translated as CASRLGRGDTGELFF.

The chain couples TRBV19 to TRBJ1-1; maybe TRBD1 (5 bases). The CDR3 runs 12 residues. V lost 5 bases, J lost 6 bases, and 10 bases lay in between. The V gene's germline CDR1 is LNHDA and CDR2 SQIVND (reference sequence). CDR3 sequence (DNA): TGTGCCAGTAGTCCCGGGACTCCTGAAGCTTTCTTT. Protein: CASSPGTPEAFF.

The chain combines TRBV29-1 with TRBJ2-7; D perhaps matches TRBD2 (6 bases). This CDR3 has 12 residues. Germline V gene sequence: CDR1 SQVTM, CDR2 ANQGSEA. V lost 5 bases, J lost 3 bases, and 11 bases lay in between. This CDR3 reads CSVSLSGYEQYF. CDR3 coding DNA: TGCAGCGTTTCCCTTAGCGGCTACGAGCAGTACTTC.

The chain uses TRBV3-1 (or the pseudogene TRBV3-2) and TRBJ2-1; 7 bases align to TRBD1. CDR3 size: 13 residues. Germline V gene lookup returns CDR1 LGHDT and CDR2 YNNKEL (reference sequence). Germline trimming cut 8 bases from V and 9 bases from J; bases unmatched to any gene: 10. The CDR3 sequence: CASHFRGGGEQFF. Written as DNA, the CDR3 is TGTGCCAGCCATTTTAGAGGGGGCGGTGAGCAGTTCTTC.

The gene calls are TRBV7-9 and TRBJ2-7, with 7 positions matching TRBD2. Germline assignment: CDR1 SEHNR and CDR2 FQNEAQ (reference sequence). The CDR3 runs 15 residues. Unmatched junction bases numbered 3, after V lost 1 base and J lost 0 bases. The CDR3 nucleotides read TGTGCCAGCAGCTTAGGCGGGAGAAGCTCCTACGAGCAGTACTTC. Its protein product is CASSLGGRSSYEQYF.

This clone occurred a few times. The V gene is TRBV2, the J gene TRBJ1-5; TRBD1 is a possible D gene (6 bases). CDR1 and CDR2 (germline): SNHLY, FYNNEI. This CDR3 has 15 amino acids. Trimming removed 1 base at V and 0 bases at J, with 7 bases between. CDR3 sequence (DNA): TGTGCCAGCAGTGAAGGGGACAATAGCAATCAGCCCCAGCATTTT. It specifies CASSEGDNSNQPQHF.

The chain couples TRBV3-1 (or the pseudogene TRBV3-2) to TRBJ1-4; 9 nucleotides line up with TRBD1. The CDR3 consists of 15 residues. Germline-derived CDR1 and CDR2 are LGHDT and YNNKEL (reference sequence). J gave up 7 bases and V 0 bases, and 3 bases lay outside the gene matches. The CDR3 protein is CASSQEGTGTEKLFF. DNA of the CDR3: TGTGCCAGCAGCCAAGAAGGGACAGGGACTGAAAAACTGTTTTTT.

This clone was seen a handful of times. This chain joins TRBV19 and TRBJ2-7, with D possibly matching TRBD2 (7 bases). The CDR3 consists of 18 residues. Trimming took 7 bases from V and 3 from J, leaving 28 bases between them. Germline-derived CDR1 and CDR2 are LNHDA and SQIVND (reference sequence). The CDR3 loop reads CASTPTGRGGAGSYEQYF. The CDR3 DNA reads as TGTGCCAGTACCCCCACAGGACGCGGGGGCGCGGGTAGCTACGAGCAGTACTTC. Based on the CDR3 plus reference TRBV19 and TRBJ2-7, the full variable domain is DGGITQSPKYLFRKEGQNVTLSCEQNLNHDAMYWYRQDPGQGLRLIYYSQIVNDFQKGDIAEGYSVSREKKESFPLTVTSAQKNPTAFYLCASTPTGRGGAGSYEQYFGPGTRLTVT.

The V gene is TRBV7-6, the J gene TRBJ1-1, with 8 bases identical to TRBD1. Germline V gives CDR1 SGHVS, CDR2 FNYEAQ. With V trimmed by 5 bases and J by 2 bases, 10 bases remained unmatched. The CDR3 runs 16 residues. CDR3 protein: CASSPGGPRPNTEAFF. DNA of the CDR3: TGTGCCAGCAGCCCAGGGGGCCCTCGTCCAAACACTGAAGCTTTCTTT.

The V and J genes are TRBV5-8 and TRBJ1-1, with D unclear. The CDR3 length is 14 residues. CDR1 is SGHTS and CDR2 is YDEGEE in the germline V gene. The V gene lost 2 bases and the J gene lost 2 bases, with 10 bases spanning the gap. The chain's CDR3 is CASSFRRGNTEAFF. The CDR3 DNA is TGTGCCAGCAGCTTTAGGCGGGGAAACACTGAAGCTTTCTTT.

V and J are TRBV6-5 and TRBJ1-2; tentatively, D is TRBD1 (5 bases). Germline CDR1 is MNHEY and CDR2 is SVGAGI. Trimming took off 10 bases at V and 5 bases at J, with 17 bases between the two ends. The CDR3 covers 13 residues. CDR3 DNA sequence: TGTGCCACCCCCGGGCAGGGCGAGTATGGCTACACCTTC. It is translated as CATPGQGEYGYTF.

The CDR3 is CASSYARDQPQHF. The DNA for the CDR3 is TGTGCCAGCAGTTACGCCCGGGATCAGCCCCAGCATTTT. This chain joins TRBV6-5 and TRBJ1-5; D is unresolved. Trimming stripped 2 bases from V and 5 bases from J, with 7 bases between. The CDR3 runs to 13 residues. From germline, CDR1 is MNHEY and CDR2 SVGAGI.

The J gene is TRBJ2-5, the V gene TRBV11-3; 7 nucleotides agree with TRBD1. The length of the CDR3 is 14 residues. V shed 7 bases, J shed 4 bases, and the junction held 9 bases outside the gene matches. CDR1 is SGHNT and CDR2 is YENEEA in the germline V gene. Here the CDR3 DNA reads TGTGCCAGCACGGGACAGCCTTTGCTAGAGACCCAGTACTTC. Its translation: CASTGQPLLETQYF.

The chain couples TRBV6-5 to TRBJ2-3; 13 positions match TRBD2. The germline CDR1 and CDR2 sequences are MNHEY and SVGAGI. J lost 4 bases, V lost 4 bases, and 5 bases had no gene match. CDR3 length: 16 amino acids. The CDR3 region has the DNA TGTGCCAGCAGTTTTACTAGCGGGGGGGCAGCAGATACGCAGTATTTT. It codes for CASSFTSGGAADTQYF.

The rearrangement uses TRBV5-1 and TRBJ1-6, with D possibly TRBD1 on 5 matching bases. Germline V gene data show CDR1 as SGHRS and CDR2 as YFSETQ. Trimming removed 3 bases from V and 4 bases from J, with 8 bases in between. This CDR3 contains 14 residues. The CDR3 here is CASSSRAYNSPLHF. CDR3 bases: TGCGCCAGCAGCTCCAGGGCGTATAATTCACCCCTCCACTTT.